These 18 T cell receptor beta chains came from one sample sequenced in a study of regulatory T cells in long-lasting Graves disease. HTBI primers from iRepertoire and Arm-PCR of CDR3 regions yielded the TCR beta libraries. Each CDR3 protein gets one entry after TCRdb re-called the multiplex PCR reads with MiXCR. The sample yields 450,000 to 600,000 distinct CDR3 sequences, roughly 15% seen once. Time point in this sample: newly diagnosed GD, antithyroid drugs for less than 3 months. PBMC-extracted RNA yielded the TCR library. These data also formed part of another study, on T cells in Graves' hyperthyroidism and ophthalmopathy.

This specimen consisted of peripheral blood mononuclear cells (PBMCs), obtained at new diagnosis, from a patient treated with antithyroid drugs. These receptors all come from a man aged 40-49 years with Graves disease.

This clonotype was seen at least ten times. This sequence joins TRBV2 and TRBJ2-7; 9 positions agree with TRBD1. The CDR3 is 14 residues long. Germline trimming cut 9 bases from V and 2 bases from J; bases unmatched to any gene: 8. Germline CDR1 reads SNHLY; CDR2 reads FYNNEI. CDR3 bases: TGTGCCAGTTGGATCCGGGACAGGGCCTACGAGCAGTACTTC. As protein: CASWIRDRAYEQYF.

A few counts support this clonotype. The gene calls are TRBV2 and TRBJ2-2, with D unclear. V was clipped by 4 bases and J by 5 bases, with 14 bases between them. The CDR3 consists of 15 residues. CDR1 and CDR2 (germline): SNHLY, FYNNEI. The CDR3 nucleotides are TGTGCCAGCAGTGCGGGTGATTTCAGAACCGGGGAGCTGTTTTTT. The encoded protein is CASSAGDFRTGELFF.

Ten or more counts support this clonotype. This rearrangement joins TRBV12-3 or TRBV12-4 to TRBJ2-6; D call uncertain. There are 15 residues in the CDR3. Trimming stripped 3 bases from V and 0 bases from J, with 6 bases between. CDR3 nucleotide sequence: TGTGCCAGCAGTTTGGGCAACTCTGGGGCCAACGTCCTGACTTTC. The encoded protein is CASSLGNSGANVLTF.

In this sample, this clonotype turned up a few times. The CDR3 region is CASSLWDRDQETQYF. The DNA for the CDR3 is TGTGCCAGCAGTTTGTGGGACAGGGACCAAGAGACCCAGTACTTC. The chain employs TRBV28 and TRBJ2-5; the match to TRBD1 covers 9 bases. V lost 3 bases and J lost 0; bases outside the gene matches: 2. The germline V gene encodes CDR1 MDHEN and CDR2 SYDVKM. CDR3 length: 15 residues.

Ten or more counts support this clonotype. The chain is built from TRBV20-1 and TRBJ2-3; no reliable D call. Germline V gene sequence: CDR1 DFQATT, CDR2 SNEGSKA (reference sequence). The ends were cut back, 5 bases at V and 6 bases at J, with 9 bases in the middle. This CDR3 contains 11 residues. CDR3 sequence: CSAPLGDTQYF. The CDR3 region has the DNA TGCAGTGCTCCCCTTGGCGATACGCAGTATTTT.

As for this clonotype: This likely traces to a read error, being one base from a far larger clone. The chain combines TRBV7-6 with TRBJ2-5, with D hard to call. Germline V gene sequence: CDR1 SGHVS, CDR2 FNYEAQ. The CDR3 spans 13 residues. The CDR3 DNA follows: TGTGCCAGCAGCTTAGCGGGTTCCAATGAGCAGTCCTTC. It is translated as CASSLAGSNEQSF. Based on the CDR3 plus reference TRBV7-6 and TRBJ2-5, the full variable domain is GAGVSQSPRYKVTKRGQDVALRCDPISGHVSLYWYRQALGQGPEFLTYFNYEAQQDKSGLPNDRFSAERPEGSISTLTIQRTEQRDSAMYRCASSLAGSNEQSFGPGTRLLVL.

The table lists this clonotype with a few counts. The chain uses TRBV10-3 and TRBJ1-2; 7 bases are shared with TRBD1. Germline V gene sequence: CDR1 ENHRY, CDR2 SYGVKD. With V trimmed by 6 bases and J by 4 bases, 8 bases remained unmatched. There are 14 residues in the CDR3. CDR3 sequence reads: CAIRQTGEVYGYTF. CDR3 DNA sequence: TGTGCCATCAGGCAAACAGGGGAGGTCTATGGCTACACCTTC.

The table lists this clonotype with a few counts. The chain joins TRBV3-1 to TRBJ2-2, with D maybe TRBD2 (5 bases). This CDR3 has 14 residues. Germline V gene lookup returns CDR1 LGHDT and CDR2 YNNKEL (reference sequence). The V end was cut by 2 bases, the J end by 5 bases, with 9 bases between. Here the CDR3 reads CASSQSGVTGELFF. The DNA of the CDR3 is TGTGCCAGCAGCCAATCCGGGGTAACCGGGGAGCTGTTTTTT.

This chain uses TRBV28 with TRBJ2-1; D gene ambiguous. This CDR3 region has 11 residues. Trimming took off 5 bases at V and 11 bases at J, with 10 bases between the two ends. Germline CDR1 reads MDHEN; CDR2 reads SYDVKM. The CDR3 DNA reads as TGTGCCAGCAGTGCACTGACAAAGCAGTTCTTC. Translated: CASSALTKQFF. The full variable domain, in which reference TRBV28 and TRBJ2-1 provide the parts outside the CDR3, is DVKVTQSSRYLVKRTGEKVFLECVQDMDHENMFWYRQDPGLGLRLIYFSYDVKMKEKGDIPEGYSVSREKKERFSLILESASTNQTSMYLCASSALTKQFFGPGTRLTVL.

Concerning this clonotype: This may stem from a read error, because a much larger clone lies one nucleotide away. V gene TRBV30 combines with J gene TRBJ2-1, with D perhaps TRBD1 (6 bases). The CDR3 totals 15 residues. Trimming left V 2 bases short and J 6 bases short, with 17 bases between. Germline V gene lookup returns CDR1 GTSNPN and CDR2 SVGIG (reference sequence). CDR3 sequence reads: CAWSLGGRVLNEQFF. In DNA form, the CDR3 reads TGTGCCTGGAGTTTAGGGGGAAGGGTCCTCAATGAGCAGTTCTTC.

CDR3 in amino acids: CSVPGDYGYTF. The CDR3 DNA follows: TGCAGCGTACCAGGAGACTATGGCTACACCTTC. The chain combines TRBV29-1 with TRBJ1-2; D is unclear. The CDR3 has 11 residues. Germline V gene sequence: CDR1 SQVTM, CDR2 ANQGSEA. V lost 6 bases and J lost 3, with 8 bases in between. The full variable domain, completed using reference TRBV29-1 and TRBJ1-2, is SAVISQKPSRDICQRGTSLTIQCQVDSQVTMMFWYRQQPGQSLTLIATANQGSEATYESGFVIDKFPISRPNLTFSTLTVSNMSPEDSSIYLCSVPGDYGYTFGSGTRLTVV.

Regarding this clonotype: Being one base from a much bigger clone, this may be a read error. This sequence joins TRBV10-3 and TRBJ2-5, with a possible D match to TRBD2 (5 bases). This CDR3 comprises 16 residues. V lost 1 base and J lost 11, with 23 bases in between. Germline V gene sequence: CDR1 ENHRY, CDR2 SYGVKD. CDR3 loop: CAISEYRGSSYNEQYF. The DNA for the CDR3 is TGTGCCATCAGTGAGTACCGGGGAAGCTCCTACAATGAGCAGTACTTC.

This clonotype came up a few times. CDR3 bases: TGTGCCAGCACACGGGGGACCGGGGCCAACGTCCTGACTTTC. This codes for CASTRGTGANVLTF. The chain carries TRBV12-3 or TRBV12-4 and TRBJ2-6, with D perhaps TRBD2 (6 bases). The CDR3 is 14 amino acids. Trimming took off 7 bases at V and 4 bases at J, with 11 bases between the two ends.

This chain links TRBV20-1 with TRBJ2-3; possibly TRBD1 or TRBD2 for D (6 bases each). Between the trimmed V and J ends, which lost 1 base and 6 bases, there was a span of 20 bases. Looked up from germline, CDR1 is DFQATT and CDR2 is SNEGSKA (reference sequence). This CDR3 region has 16 residues. The CDR3 region has the DNA TGCAGTGCTAGAGCTGCCCAGTTGCGGAGGGGGGATACGCAGTATTTT. It specifies CSARAAQLRRGDTQYF.

This clonotype was observed a few times. The rearrangement uses TRBV27 and TRBJ1-5; the match to TRBD1 covers 9 bases. Germline V gene lookup returns CDR1 MNHEY and CDR2 SMNVEV (reference sequence). Trimming cost V 5 bases and J 2 bases; bases outside gene matches: 4. This CDR3 comprises 15 residues. The CDR3 DNA reads as TGTGCCAGCAGTCTTACAGGGGGCCGCAATCAGCCCCAGCATTTT. Its translation is CASSLTGGRNQPQHF.

This clonotype was detected ten times or more. The chain couples TRBV29-1 to TRBJ2-7; D possibly corresponds to TRBD2 (5 bases). The CDR3 has 13 amino acids. CDR1 SQVTM and CDR2 ANQGSEA come from the germline V gene. Trimming cost V 6 bases and J 1 base, with 13 bases left between them. CDR3 in DNA: TGCAGCGTGGGAGACCCAGCGTCCTACGAGCAGTACTTC. Residues: CSVGDPASYEQYF.

This clonotype was seen at least ten times. The chain joins TRBV28 to TRBJ2-5; TRBD2 might be the D (6 bases). Trimming cost V 6 bases and J 2 bases, with 10 bases left between them. CDR3 length equals 13 residues. The germline CDR1 and CDR2 sequences are MDHEN and SYDVKM. CDR3 sequence reads: CASRRSGQETQYF. DNA for the CDR3: TGTGCCAGCAGGCGAAGCGGGCAAGAGACCCAGTACTTC.

This clonotype was seen a handful of times. V is TRBV20-1 and J is TRBJ2-3; unclear D gene. The CDR3 runs to 12 residues. V lost 4 bases and J lost 2, with 7 bases in between. The germline V gene has CDR1 DFQATT and CDR2 SNEGSKA (reference sequence). CDR3 loop: CSANILTDTQYF. In nucleotides, the CDR3 is TGCAGTGCTAATATTCTCACAGATACGCAGTATTTT.